One sample yielded the 12 T cell receptor beta chains listed below, sequenced in a study of technical replicates of blood from a handful of donors. Repertoires were generated with immunoSEQ multiplex PCR, while TCRdb's copy carries only in-frame clones and drops some. The sample includes about 62,000 clones, approximately 87% of them seen just once. The sequencing input was PBMCs. The receptor source for this set is a human donor in good health. Some clones in this sample may be carry-over from other donors' samples.

CDR3 sequence reads: CASSVGQGATGNTIYF. For the CDR3, the DNA is TGTGCCAGCAGCGTAGGCCAGGGGGCCACTGGAAACACCATATATTTT. This chain joins TRBV9 and TRBJ1-3, with 8 positions matching TRBD1. The CDR3 consists of 16 residues. V was pared by 0 bases and J by 2 bases, with 4 bases of the junction left unmatched. The germline CDR1 and CDR2 sequences are SGDLS and YYNGEE.

The chain employs TRBV7-9 and TRBJ1-2; no reliable D call. Germline V CDR1 and CDR2: SEHNR, FQNEAQ (reference sequence). CDR3 size: 13 residues. With 8 bases removed from V and 7 bases from J, the gap between germline ends came to 17 bases. The CDR3 DNA follows: TGTGCCAGCGAGCTTACCGAGGGCGGTGGCTACACCTTC. Residues: CASELTEGGGYTF.

This chain links TRBV29-1 with TRBJ1-1; no firm D call. This CDR3 contains 14 residues. CDR1 and CDR2 (germline): SQVTM, ANQGSEA. V lost 5 bases, J lost 0 bases, and 13 bases lay in between. The CDR3 region is CSVRWRHMNTEAFF. For the CDR3, the DNA is TGCAGCGTTCGTTGGAGGCACATGAACACTGAAGCTTTCTTT.

The chain has TRBV6-5 and TRBJ2-1; TRBD1 agrees at 10 bases. The CDR3 sequence is 16 residues long. J lost 2 bases, V lost 2 bases, and 3 bases had no gene match. Per the germline V gene, CDR1 is MNHEY and CDR2 is SVGAGI. For the CDR3, the DNA is TGTGCCAGCAGTTACACGGGGACAGGGGCCTACAATGAGCAGTTCTTC. Translated, it gives CASSYTGTGAYNEQFF.

This rearrangement joins TRBV7-2 to TRBJ2-7; TRBD2 matches 7 bases. Germline V gene sequence: CDR1 SGHTA, CDR2 FQGNSA. This CDR3 spans 13 amino acids. The J segment lost 7 bases and the V segment lost 5 bases, leaving 8 bases of the junction unmatched. CDR3 region: CASSPAGVGEQYF. The CDR3 region has the DNA TGTGCCAGCAGCCCTGCGGGAGTTGGGGAGCAGTACTTC.

The chain recombines TRBV29-1 with TRBJ1-2; D gene unclear. Germline lookup yields CDR1 SQVTM and CDR2 ANQGSEA. The CDR3 is 8 amino acids. Written as DNA, the CDR3 is TGCAGGGCCACTGGCTACACCTTC. Amino acids: CRATGYTF.

The V and J genes are TRBV13 and TRBJ1-6; D is possibly TRBD1 (5 bases). This CDR3 spans 15 amino acids. Looked up from germline, CDR1 is PRHDT and CDR2 is FYEKMQ (reference sequence). Trimming removed 5 bases at V and 10 bases at J, with 18 bases between. CDR3 nucleotide sequence: TGTGCCAGCAGCCCCCGGACAACAGCCCACTCACCCCTCCACTTT. This encodes CASSPRTTAHSPLHF.

The chain employs TRBV7-9 and TRBJ2-3; maybe TRBD2 (5 bases). Trimming shortened V by 1 base and J by 0 bases, and 11 bases separated the two germline ends. The CDR3 has 16 residues. Germline assignment: CDR1 SEHNR and CDR2 FQNEAQ (reference sequence). The CDR3 DNA reads TGTGCCAGCAGCTTAGATCCCCGGGGTAGCACAGATACGCAGTATTTT. This translates into CASSLDPRGSTDTQYF.

The J gene is TRBJ2-7, the V gene TRBV23-1; D unresolved. TRBV23-1 is designated an ORF whose function remains uncertain. The V end lost 0 bases, the J end lost 5 bases, and 11 bases lay between the germline ends. This CDR3 is built from 14 residues. DNA for the CDR3: TGCGCCAGCAGTCAATCCAAATGTACAGACGAGCAGTACTTC. This encodes CASSQSKCTDEQYF.

This chain links TRBV9 with TRBJ2-3, with TRBD1 matching over 9 bases. V trimming: 4 bases; J trimming: 0 bases; junction bases outside the gene matches: 12. CDR3 size: 18 residues. Germline lookup yields CDR1 SGDLS and CDR2 YYNGEE. As DNA, the CDR3 is TGTGCCAGCAGCCTAAACCGGGACAGGGACCTTAGCACAGATACGCAGTATTTT. Protein: CASSLNRDRDLSTDTQYF.

J is TRBJ2-5 and V is TRBV30, with D perhaps TRBD2 (5 bases). Trimming stripped 1 base from V and 5 bases from J, with 11 bases between. The length of the CDR3 is 13 residues. Germline V lookup: CDR1 GTSNPN, CDR2 SVGIG (reference sequence). The CDR3 spells CAWSDRRGETQYF. Here the CDR3 DNA reads TGTGCCTGGAGTGATCGGAGAGGGGAGACCCAGTACTTC.

This clone came up a few times. The rearrangement uses TRBV27 and TRBJ1-1, with 7 bases matching TRBD1. CDR3 length: 16 amino acids. The V gene's germline CDR1 is MNHEY and CDR2 SMNVEV (reference sequence). Germline trimming cut 0 bases from V and 1 base from J; bases unmatched to any gene: 5. The CDR3 loop is CASSLSWTGANTEAFF. The CDR3 DNA is TGTGCCAGCAGTTTATCGTGGACAGGAGCGAACACTGAAGCTTTCTTT.